This TCR beta chain derives from a study of T-cell memory formation after mild COVID-19. Trimming removed 5 bases from V and 1 base from J, with 17 bases in between. The CDR3 has 16 amino acids. Germline CDR1 LNHNV, CDR2 YYDKDF (reference sequence). Each CDR3 protein gets one entry after TCRdb re-called the 5' RACE reads with MiXCR. The data contain 100,000 to 150,000 distinct CDR3 sequences, around 15% of them singletons. The chain joins TRBV15 to TRBJ1-1; D might be TRBD1 (5 bases). Material for sequencing was PBMCs or a T cell subset sorted from them (not recorded which). This clonotype originated in a man aged 18 to 29 who had mild COVID-19 (a few samples of this study predate the infection). Cell type and time point are not known. The CDR3: CATSRQTGTENTEAFF. CDR3 nucleotides: TGTGCCACCAGCCGACAAACCGGGACTGAGAACACTGAAGCTTTCTTT. Complete variable domain (other parts from reference TRBV15 and TRBJ1-1): DAMVIQNPRYQVTQFGKPVTLSCSQTLNHNVMYWYQQKSSQAPKLLFHYYDKDFNNEADTPDNFQSRRPNTSFCFLDIRSPGLGDTAMYLCATSRQTGTENTEAFFGQGTRLTVV.